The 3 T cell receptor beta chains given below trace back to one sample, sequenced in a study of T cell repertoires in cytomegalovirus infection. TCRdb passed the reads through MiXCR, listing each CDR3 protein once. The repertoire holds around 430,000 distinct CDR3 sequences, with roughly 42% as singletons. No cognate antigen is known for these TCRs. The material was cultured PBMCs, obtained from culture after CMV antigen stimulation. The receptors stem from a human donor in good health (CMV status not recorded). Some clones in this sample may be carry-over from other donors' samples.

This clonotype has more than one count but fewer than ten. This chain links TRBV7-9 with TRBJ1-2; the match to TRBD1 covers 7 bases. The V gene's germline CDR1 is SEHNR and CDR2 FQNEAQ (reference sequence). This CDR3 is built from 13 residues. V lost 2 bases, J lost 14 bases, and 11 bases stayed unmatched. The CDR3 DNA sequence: TGTGCCAGCAGCTTAAGCCTAACAGGGGAAAGGACCTTC. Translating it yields CASSLSLTGERTF.

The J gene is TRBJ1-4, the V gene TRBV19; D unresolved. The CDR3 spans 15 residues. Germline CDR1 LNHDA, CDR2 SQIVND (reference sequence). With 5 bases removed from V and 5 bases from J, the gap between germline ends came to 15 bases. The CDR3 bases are TGTGCCAGTAGTGCTCGTGGACCCCAAAATGAAAAACTGTTTTTT. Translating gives CASSARGPQNEKLFF.

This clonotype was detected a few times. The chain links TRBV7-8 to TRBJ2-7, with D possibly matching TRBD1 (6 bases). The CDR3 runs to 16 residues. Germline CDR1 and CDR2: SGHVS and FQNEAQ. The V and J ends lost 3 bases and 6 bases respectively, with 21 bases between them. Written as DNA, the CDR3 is TGTGCCAGCAGCTTGGACCGTTTTAACCCAGGGGCCGAGCAGTACTTC. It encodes CASSLDRFNPGAEQYF.